This T cell receptor (beta chain) was identified during a study of T-cell memory formation after mild COVID-19. Study-wide background: In these data, TCR clusters were largely donor specific. Overall study findings and caveats: Contracting clones, day 15 to 85, had balanced CD4/CD8, and later expanders favored CD4+. Most CD4+ clones that shrank were in CM and EM, while CD8+ ones turned up in EMRA.

The V end was cut by 0 bases, the J end by 6 bases, with 12 bases between. Germline-derived CDR1 and CDR2 are SGHRS and YFSETQ. The CDR3 is 14 residues long. This clonotype was found a few times. Antigen specificity is unknown. Sample barcodes and UMIs were carried by the TCR alpha and TCR beta cDNA libraries that 5'RACE generated with constant-segment primers. TCRdb recomputed calls from the 5' RACE reads with MiXCR, one row per CDR3 protein. In the table there are over 300,000 distinct CDR3 sequences, 20% to 25% of which are singletons. This clonotype was sampled from a man between 18 and 35 years old who had mild COVID-19 (a few samples of this study predate the infection). Cell type and time point are not known. Source material: PBMCs or a T cell subset sorted from them (not recorded which). This chain links TRBV5-1 with TRBJ1-1; D not resolved. CDR3 in amino acids: CASSLAGGRAEAFF. The CDR3 region has the DNA TGCGCCAGCAGCTTGGCCGGTGGGAGGGCTGAAGCTTTCTTT.